Listed below are T cell receptor beta chains from one sample, sequenced in a study of cytotoxic CD8 clonotypes in ibrutinib-treated CLL. Here immunoSEQ multiplex PCR was the method, and the copy in TCRdb shows in-frame clones only, minus some. Of over 95,000 clones in the sample, approximately 58% are singletons; the top ten hold 37%. The source was PBMCs, collected after 24 months of ibrutinib treatment. The receptors were sampled from a human donor with chronic lymphocytic leukemia. Each CDR3 is given with its conserved first and last residue. The D gene is left open where the match is weak. Some rows have no size entry. The others give once, few or many, or a class for an expanded clone.

D gene,clone size,J gene,V gene,CDR3 DNA,CDR3 protein
-,-,TRBJ2-1,TRBV7-2,TGTGCCAGCAGCCTTACACGTAGTGAGCAGTTCTTC,CASSLTRSEQFF
TRBD1,few,TRBJ2-5,TRBV7-2,TGTGCCAGCAAAGGAACAGGGGGCGGCCGGGAGACCCAGTACTTC,CASKGTGGGRETQYF
TRBD2,-,TRBJ2-7,TRBV7-6,TGTGCCAGCAGCTCACTAGCGGGAGGTTTGTACGAGCAGTACTTC,CASSSLAGGLYEQYF
-,-,TRBJ1-1,TRBV30,TGTGCCTGGACCTTTGGCGGGCAGGGAAGAGATCTTCGAGCTTTCTTT,CAWTFGGQGRDLRAFF
TRBD1,many,TRBJ1-1,TRBV6-1,TGTGCCAGCAGTGAGTTGACAGGGGGCGGCACTGAAGCTTTCTTT,CASSELTGGGTEAFF
-,few,TRBJ1-4,TRBV5-1,TGCGCCAGCAGCAGCGGGGCCGGGGCAACTAATGAAAAACTGTTTTTT,CASSSGAGATNEKLFF
TRBD2,once,TRBJ2-7,TRBV13,TGTGCCAGCAGCTCAAATCCGGGACTAGCGGGGGTCGAGCAGTACTTC,CASSSNPGLAGVEQYF
TRBD1,few,TRBJ2-5,TRBV30,TGTGCCTGGACACAGGGGGAGACCCAGTACTTC,CAWTQGETQYF
-,-,TRBJ2-3,TRBV5-1,TGCGCCAGCAGCTATGAGGGACGGGGGGCCGGAGATACGCAGTATTTT,CASSYEGRGAGDTQYF
-,-,TRBJ2-7,TRBV2,TGTGCCAGCAGTGAACTAGGAGGTTTGTACTTC,CASSELGGLYF
TRBD1,-,TRBJ2-3,TRBV29-1,TGCAGCGTGGGACAGGGTACCGGAGATACGCAGTATTTT,CSVGQGTGDTQYF
-,-,TRBJ2-3,TRBV14,TGTGCCAGCAGCCAACGGAAGGGAACGCAGTATTTT,CASSQRKGTQYF
-,-,TRBJ1-3,TRBV5-1,TGCGCCAGCAGCCCACCTAGAACCAACACCATATATTTT,CASSPPRTNTIYF
-,-,TRBJ2-2,TRBV7-9,TGTGCCAGCAGCTTAGTTGGGGGACACACCGGGGAGCTGTTTTTT,CASSLVGGHTGELFF